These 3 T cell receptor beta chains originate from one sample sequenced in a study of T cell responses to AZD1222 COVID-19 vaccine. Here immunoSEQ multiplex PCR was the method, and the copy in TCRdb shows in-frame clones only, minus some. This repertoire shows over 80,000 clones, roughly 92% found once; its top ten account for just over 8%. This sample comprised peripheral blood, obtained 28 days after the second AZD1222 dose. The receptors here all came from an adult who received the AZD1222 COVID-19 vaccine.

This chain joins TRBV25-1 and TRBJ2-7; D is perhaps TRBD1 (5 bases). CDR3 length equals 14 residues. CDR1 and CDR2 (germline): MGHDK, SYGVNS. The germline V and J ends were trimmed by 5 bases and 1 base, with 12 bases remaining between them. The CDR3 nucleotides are TGTGCCAGCAGTCCCATAGGGGCTTCCTACGAGCAGTACTTC. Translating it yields CASSPIGASYEQYF.

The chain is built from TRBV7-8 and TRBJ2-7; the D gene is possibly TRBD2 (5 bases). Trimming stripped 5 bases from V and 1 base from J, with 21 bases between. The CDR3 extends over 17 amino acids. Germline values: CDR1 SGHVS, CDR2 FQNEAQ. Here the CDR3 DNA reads TGTGCCAGCAGCCCCAAGTACCGGGTACTAGAATCCTACGAGCAGTACTTC. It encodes CASSPKYRVLESYEQYF.

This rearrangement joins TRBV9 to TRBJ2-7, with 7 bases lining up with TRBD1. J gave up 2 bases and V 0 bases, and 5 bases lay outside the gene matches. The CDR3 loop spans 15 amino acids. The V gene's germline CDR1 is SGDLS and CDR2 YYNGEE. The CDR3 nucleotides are TGTGCCAGCAGCGTAGAAGTCGACAGGGCCTACGAGCAGTACTTC. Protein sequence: CASSVEVDRAYEQYF.